This entry features one TCR beta chain sequence. The antigen is not known. Amplification used 60 Vbeta primers and 13 Jbeta primers. Only in-frame clones appear in the TCRdb table, and some are missing; sequencing was by immunoSEQ multiplex PCR. The table lists 120,000 or so clones, more than 70% of them singletons, with about 0.22% in the top ten. The data originate from a study of cytomegalovirus exposure and HLA in healthy donors. Study-level results: Available immune exposure information covered CMV serostatus only. HLA-A and HLA-B allele assignments for most subjects were reportedly predicted accurately using TCR beta sequences.

The material sequenced was PBMCs. This clonotype was obtained from a man between 50 and 59 years old in good health and CMV-seronegative.

This chain's CDR3 is CASTSPYSKGVFF. For the CDR3, the DNA is TGTGCCAGCACTTCCCCTTATTCCAAAGGAGTTTTCTTT. V gene TRBV7-2 combines with J gene TRBJ1-1; D is unclear. V shed 7 bases and J shed 13 bases, with 22 bases lying between them. Germline values: CDR1 SGHTA, CDR2 FQGNSA. The CDR3 totals 13 residues.